This is a list of T cell receptor beta chains from one sample in a study of blood T cell repertoires in COVID-19. Clones were sequenced by immunoSEQ multiplex PCR, and TCRdb holds only the in-frame ones, with some missing. The top ten hold more than 4.5% of the sample, which has about 67,000 clones, 75% to 90% seen once. Material: peripheral blood. These receptors originate from a man in his fifties or sixties with active COVID-19. The CDR3 runs from the conserved cysteine through the conserved F or W. A D gene is named only where the DNA matches it firmly.

TRBV4-2	TRBJ1-1	.	CASSQVSEMNTEAFF
TRBV28	TRBJ1-1	TRBD1	CASSPTGGTEAFF
TRBV11-2	TRBJ2-7	.	CASSLYLNLATYEQYF
TRBV6-5	TRBJ2-2	TRBD2	CASRGGTSGAGELFF
TRBV7-3	TRBJ2-1	TRBD2	CASSFGTNEQFF
TRBV9	TRBJ2-2	.	CASSVGPSGPDTGELFF
TRBV19	TRBJ2-2	TRBD2	CASSSLPTSGRAYTGELFF
TRBV24-1	TRBJ1-2	.	CATSDPAGGDYGYTF
TRBV10-3	TRBJ1-1	.	CAISEGGVGTEAFF
TRBV28	TRBJ1-5	.	CASRSNSNQPQHF
TRBV18	TRBJ1-1	.	CASSPGLTSNTEAFF
TRBV4-3	TRBJ1-4	TRBD1	CASSQDLGQSGEKLFF
TRBV4-1	TRBJ1-1	TRBD1	CASSQPGGHTEAFF
TRBV27	TRBJ2-2	TRBD2	CASSRQRLAVTGELFF
TRBV12-5	TRBJ2-1	TRBD1	CASGPGTGGWDEQFF
TRBV12-3/TRBV12-4	TRBJ2-1	TRBD1	CASTLTGYNEQFF
TRBV28	TRBJ1-1	TRBD1	CAESLTRAGGTEAFF
TRBV2	TRBJ1-1	.	CASSKSARTVNTEAFF
TRBV15	TRBJ1-1	TRBD1	CATSRDWDRNTEAFF
TRBV18	TRBJ1-4	.	CASSPGRTNEKLFF
TRBV7-2	TRBJ2-6	TRBD2	CASSGASGSYGGANVLTF
TRBV29-1	TRBJ2-3	.	CSVLRTGVADTQYF
TRBV7-6	TRBJ2-7	TRBD2	CASSSSGVGGSYEQYF
TRBV18	TRBJ2-3	.	CASSPESDTQYF
TRBV19	TRBJ1-1	.	CASSIKGDTEAFF
TRBV5-4	TRBJ2-6	.	CASRTGGANVLTF
TRBV6-1	TRBJ2-5	TRBD2	CASSDGRASGAQETQYF
TRBV6-4	TRBJ1-4	TRBD1	CASRPQGSNEKLFF
TRBV6-2/TRBV6-3	TRBJ2-1	TRBD1	CASSYHPGQGGDEQFF
TRBV12-3/TRBV12-4	TRBJ2-1	.	CASRLSSYNEQFF
TRBV2	TRBJ2-3	.	CASSGTGDTQYF
TRBV5-1	TRBJ2-5	TRBD2	CASREGLQQTQYF
TRBV19	TRBJ1-5	.	CASSFASDGNQPQHF
TRBV7-2	TRBJ2-7	TRBD2	CASSLRTSGIHEQYF
TRBV2	TRBJ2-5	.	CASSLDRHQETQYF
TRBV18	TRBJ2-1	.	CASSPRQSPYNEQFF
TRBV5-5	TRBJ2-1	TRBD1	CASSFRQGNHNEQFF
TRBV12-5	TRBJ2-7	.	CASGWDISYEQYF
TRBV18	TRBJ1-1	TRBD1	CASSQRTGGKNTEAFF
TRBV11-2	TRBJ2-3	.	CASSQGLYSSTDTQYF
TRBV11-2	TRBJ2-1	.	CASSLEASAYNEQFF
TRBV6-6	TRBJ2-7	TRBD2	CATRGGTPYEQYF
TRBV7-9	TRBJ2-5	TRBD2	CASRLAGGETQYF
TRBV11-3	TRBJ2-5	TRBD2	CASSSGLAGVETQYF
TRBV14	TRBJ2-5	.	CASSPLGHQETQYF
TRBV6-2/TRBV6-3	TRBJ2-3	TRBD2	CASSYRAGGPDTQYF
TRBV4-2	TRBJ2-5	.	CASSQDDGGQETQYF